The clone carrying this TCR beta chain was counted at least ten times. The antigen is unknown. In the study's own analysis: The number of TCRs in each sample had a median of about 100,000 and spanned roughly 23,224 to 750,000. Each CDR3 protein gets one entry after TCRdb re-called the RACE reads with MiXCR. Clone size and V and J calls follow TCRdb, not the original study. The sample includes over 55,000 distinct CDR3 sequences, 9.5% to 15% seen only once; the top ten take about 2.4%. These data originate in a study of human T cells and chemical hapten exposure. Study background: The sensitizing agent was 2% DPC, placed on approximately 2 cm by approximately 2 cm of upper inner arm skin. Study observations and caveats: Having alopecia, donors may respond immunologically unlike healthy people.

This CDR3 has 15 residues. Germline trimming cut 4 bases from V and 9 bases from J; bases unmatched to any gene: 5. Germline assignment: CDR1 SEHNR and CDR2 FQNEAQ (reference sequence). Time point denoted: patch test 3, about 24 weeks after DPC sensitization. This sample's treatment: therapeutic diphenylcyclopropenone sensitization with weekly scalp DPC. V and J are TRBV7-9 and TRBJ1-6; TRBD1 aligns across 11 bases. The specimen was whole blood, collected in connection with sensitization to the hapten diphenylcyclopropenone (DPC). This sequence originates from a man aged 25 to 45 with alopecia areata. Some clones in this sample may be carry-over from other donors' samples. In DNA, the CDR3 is TGTGCCAGCAGCTCAGGACAGGGGGCTTCTTCACCCCTCCACTTT. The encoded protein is CASSSGQGASSPLHF.